This record looks at one T cell receptor beta chain sequence and its context. No antigen is known for it. Per-base quality was not reported, and no clone a single base away is much larger than it. This record comes from a study of CD8 T cells in ankylosing spondylitis (dated by TCRdb to about 2017). With respect to the entire study: The study profiled T cell receptor beta repertoires in healthy donors and ankylosing spondylitis patients to find disease-linked TCR variants. The whole study cohort included under 140 healthy donors and 20 to 25 ankylosing spondylitis patients. Peripheral blood was sampled, and synovial fluid was additionally collected from ankylosing spondylitis patients.

Including the terminal cysteine and valine, the CDR3 comprises 14 residues. Of the read, only the CDR3 DNA is kept; its 42 bases are in frame from base 1. The sample was run on an Illumina HiSeq 2500. Quantitative 5'-RACE with molecular barcodes was used to prepare TCR beta libraries. As for how the authors treated the data: A new computational method, built on a probabilistic model of VDJ rearrangement, was used to identify disease-linked TCR variants. TCRdb itself trimmed the public reads at Q25 with fastp, ran MiXCR and retained productive beta chains. Rows with a matching CDR3 protein are joined into one entry that keeps the most common DNA and genes. TCRdb, rather than the study authors, made the V and J calls. A total of hundreds of thousands of distinct CDR3 sequences appear in this sample, about 20% of them only once. Roughly 8.3% of the sample goes to the ten largest clones. Study-wide findings and limitations: Blood from ankylosing spondylitis patients appeared to be characterized by a TCR beta motif made up of several highly homologous amino acid variants. Some TCR beta motif variants had previously been reported in synovial fluid and blood of reactive arthritis patients, which suggested common disease-initiation mechanisms. The disease-linked clones were reported to be significantly enriched in matched synovial fluid samples from ankylosing spondylitis patients. A CD8+ phenotype was shown by the disease-linked clones, which were found at relatively low frequencies in peripheral blood.

Sequencing was done on a sample of blood, either unsorted or a sorted T cell fraction (not recorded which). The chain uses TRBV21-1 and TRBJ2-7; the D call in the table, TRBD2, was not verified against the DNA. TRBV21-1 is reported as a pseudogene. The clonotype originates from a male donor with ankylosing spondylitis or in good health (not recorded which). CDR3 reads: CASSKELAGYEQYV. The DNA is TGTGCCAGCAGCAAAGAACTAGCGGGCTACGAGCAGTACGTC.